This TCR beta chain was recovered during a study of Graves' ophthalmopathy and Graves' hyperthyroidism. This clonotype was seen many times. Its specificity is unknown. Germline V gene data show CDR1 as GTSNPN and CDR2 as SVGIG (reference sequence). The trim removed 2 bases at V and 2 bases at J, leaving 12 bases unmatched. This CDR3 is 17 amino acids long. Amplification of the TCR beta CDR3 regions used RNA transcripts (as template). First-round RT-PCR used HTBI primers; second-round multiplex PCR followed. TCRdb re-analysed the multiplex PCR reads in MiXCR, keeping a single row per CDR3 protein. The table lists 200,000 to 250,000 distinct CDR3 sequences, under 25% of them singletons. Whole-study findings and limits: Discriminating ophthalmopathy from stable hyperthyroidism, a 13-signature model attained a sensitivity of 87.88% and a specificity of 81.08%. For predicting ophthalmopathy progression, the model had around 64% sensitivity and around 72% specificity.

The TCR sequence derives from a woman in her forties or fifties with Graves' ophthalmopathy. Sequenced input: peripheral blood. V is TRBV30 and J is TRBJ1-2; 9 nucleotides agree with TRBD1. CDR3 nucleotides: TGTGCCTGGAGTCTAGCGGGAACAGGGGGCTCGAACTATGGCTACACCTTC. Its protein is CAWSLAGTGGSNYGYTF.